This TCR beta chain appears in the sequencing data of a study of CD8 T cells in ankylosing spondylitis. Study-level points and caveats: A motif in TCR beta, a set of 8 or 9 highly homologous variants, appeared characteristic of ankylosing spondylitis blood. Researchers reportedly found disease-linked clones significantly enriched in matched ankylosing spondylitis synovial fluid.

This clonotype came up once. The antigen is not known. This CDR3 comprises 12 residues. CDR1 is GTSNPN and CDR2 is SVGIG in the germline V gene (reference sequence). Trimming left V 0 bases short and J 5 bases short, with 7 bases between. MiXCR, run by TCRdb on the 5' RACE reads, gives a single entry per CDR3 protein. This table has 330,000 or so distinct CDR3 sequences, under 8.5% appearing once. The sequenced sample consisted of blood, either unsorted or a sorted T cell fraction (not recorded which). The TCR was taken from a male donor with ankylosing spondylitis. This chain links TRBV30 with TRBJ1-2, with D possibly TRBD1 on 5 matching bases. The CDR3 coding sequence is TGTGCCTGGAGTGTATGGGGGTATGGCTACACCTTC. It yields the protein CAWSVWGYGYTF.